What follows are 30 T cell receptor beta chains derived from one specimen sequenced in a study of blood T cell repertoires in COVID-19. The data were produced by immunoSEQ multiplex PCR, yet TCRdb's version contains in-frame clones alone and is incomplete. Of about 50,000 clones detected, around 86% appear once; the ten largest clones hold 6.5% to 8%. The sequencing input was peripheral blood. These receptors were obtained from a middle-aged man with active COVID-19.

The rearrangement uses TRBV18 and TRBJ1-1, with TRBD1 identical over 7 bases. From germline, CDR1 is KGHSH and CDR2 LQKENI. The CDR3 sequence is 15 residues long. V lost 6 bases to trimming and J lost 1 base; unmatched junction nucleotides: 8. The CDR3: CASSPNRQGNTEAFF. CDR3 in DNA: TGTGCCAGCTCCCCAAACAGACAGGGGAACACTGAAGCTTTCTTT.

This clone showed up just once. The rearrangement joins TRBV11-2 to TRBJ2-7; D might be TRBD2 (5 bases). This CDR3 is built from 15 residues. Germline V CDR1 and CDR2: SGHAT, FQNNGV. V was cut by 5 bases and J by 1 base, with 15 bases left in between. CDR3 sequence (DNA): TGTGCCAGCAGCCCCTCATCGGGAAGTTCCTACGAGCAGTACTTC. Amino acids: CASSPSSGSSYEQYF. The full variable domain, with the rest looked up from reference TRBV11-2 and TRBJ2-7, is EAGVAQSPRYKIIEKRQSVAFWCNPISGHATLYWYQQILGQGPKLLIQFQNNGVVDDSQLPKDRFSAERLKGVDSTLKIQPAKLEDSAVYLCASSPSSGSSYEQYFGPGTRLTVT.

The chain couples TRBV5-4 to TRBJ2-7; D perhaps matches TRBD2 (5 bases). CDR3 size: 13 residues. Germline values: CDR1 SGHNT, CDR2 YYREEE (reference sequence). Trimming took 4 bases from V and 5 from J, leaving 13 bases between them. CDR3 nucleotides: TGTGCCAGCAGCCCCCCGGGGATCCACGAGCAGTACTTC. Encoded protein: CASSPPGIHEQYF. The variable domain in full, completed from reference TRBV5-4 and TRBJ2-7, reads ETGVTQSPTHLIKTRGQQVTLRCSSQSGHNTVSWYQQALGQGPQFIFQYYREEENGRGNFPPRFSGLQFPNYSSELNVNALELDDSALYLCASSPPGIHEQYFGPGTRLTVT.

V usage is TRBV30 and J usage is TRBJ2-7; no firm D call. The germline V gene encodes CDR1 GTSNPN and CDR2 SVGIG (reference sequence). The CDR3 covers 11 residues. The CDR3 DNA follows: TGTGCTTCAAGCGAGGCCCACGAGCAGTACTTC. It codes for CASSEAHEQYF. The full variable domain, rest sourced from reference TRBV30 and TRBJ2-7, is SQTIHQWPATLVQPVGSPLSLECTVEGTSNPNLYWYRQAAGRGLQLLFYSVGIGQISSEVPQNLSASRPQDRQFILSSKKLLLSDSGFYLCASSEAHEQYFGPGTRLTVT.

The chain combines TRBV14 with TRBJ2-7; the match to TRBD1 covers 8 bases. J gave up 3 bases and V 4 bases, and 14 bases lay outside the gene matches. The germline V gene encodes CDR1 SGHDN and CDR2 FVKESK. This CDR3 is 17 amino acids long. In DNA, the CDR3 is TGTGCCAGCAGCCGAAGAGTGGACAGGGTTAACCACTACGAGCAGTACTTC. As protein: CASSRRVDRVNHYEQYF.

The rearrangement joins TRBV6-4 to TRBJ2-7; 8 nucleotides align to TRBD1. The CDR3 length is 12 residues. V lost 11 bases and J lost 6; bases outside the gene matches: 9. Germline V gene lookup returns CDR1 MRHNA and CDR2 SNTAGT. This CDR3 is CAALQGASEQYF. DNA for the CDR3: TGTGCCGCCCTCCAGGGGGCCTCCGAGCAGTACTTC.

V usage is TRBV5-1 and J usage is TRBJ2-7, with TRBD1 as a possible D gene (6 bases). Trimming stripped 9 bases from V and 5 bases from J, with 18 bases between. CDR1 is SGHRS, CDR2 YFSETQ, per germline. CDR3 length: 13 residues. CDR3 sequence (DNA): TGCGCCACCCGAAAGACAGGCCGCCACGAGCAGTACTTC. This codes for CATRKTGRHEQYF.

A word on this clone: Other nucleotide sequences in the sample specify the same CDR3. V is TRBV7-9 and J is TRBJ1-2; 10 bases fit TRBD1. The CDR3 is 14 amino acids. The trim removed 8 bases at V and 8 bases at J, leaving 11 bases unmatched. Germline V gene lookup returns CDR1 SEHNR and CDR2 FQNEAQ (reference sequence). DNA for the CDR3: TGTGCCAGCGGGTCAGGACAGGGGGTACGCGGCTACACCTTC. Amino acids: CASGSGQGVRGYTF.

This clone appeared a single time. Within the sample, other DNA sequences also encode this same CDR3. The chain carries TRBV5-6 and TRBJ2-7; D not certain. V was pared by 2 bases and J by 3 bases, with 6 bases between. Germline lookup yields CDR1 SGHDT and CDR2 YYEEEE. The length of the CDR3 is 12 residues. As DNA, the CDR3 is TGTGCCAGCAGCTTACGAGGCTACGAGCAGTACTTC. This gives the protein CASSLRGYEQYF.

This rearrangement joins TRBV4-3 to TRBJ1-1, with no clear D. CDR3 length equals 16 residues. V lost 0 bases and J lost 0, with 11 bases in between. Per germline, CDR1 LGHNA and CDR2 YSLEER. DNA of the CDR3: TGCGCCAGCAGCCAAGATCTTGGCAGGATGAACACTGAAGCTTTCTTT. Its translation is CASSQDLGRMNTEAFF.

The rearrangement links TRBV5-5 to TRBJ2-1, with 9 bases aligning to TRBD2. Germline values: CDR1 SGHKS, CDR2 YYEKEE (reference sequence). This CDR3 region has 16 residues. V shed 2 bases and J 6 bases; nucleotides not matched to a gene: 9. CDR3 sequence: CASSFVRLAGFNEQFF. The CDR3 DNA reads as TGTGCCAGCAGCTTCGTAAGGCTAGCGGGGTTCAATGAGCAGTTCTTC. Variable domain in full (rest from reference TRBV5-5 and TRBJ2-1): DAGVTQSPTHLIKTRGQQVTLRCSPISGHKSVSWYQQVLGQGPQFIFQYYEKEERGRGNFPDRFSARQFPNYSSELNVNALLLGDSALYLCASSFVRLAGFNEQFFGPGTRLTVL.

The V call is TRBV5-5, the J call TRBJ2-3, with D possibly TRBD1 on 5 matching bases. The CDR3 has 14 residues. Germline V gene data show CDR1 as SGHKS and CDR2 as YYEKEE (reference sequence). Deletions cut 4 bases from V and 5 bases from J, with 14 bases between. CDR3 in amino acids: CASSVQPQGDTQYF. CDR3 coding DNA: TGTGCCAGCAGCGTACAACCGCAGGGAGATACGCAGTATTTT.

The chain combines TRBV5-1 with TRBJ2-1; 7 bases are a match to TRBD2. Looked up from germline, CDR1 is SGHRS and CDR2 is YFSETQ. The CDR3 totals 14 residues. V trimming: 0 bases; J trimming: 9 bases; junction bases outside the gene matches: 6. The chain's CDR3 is CASSLGGRVTEQFF. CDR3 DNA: TGCGCCAGCAGCTTGGGCGGGAGAGTGACTGAGCAGTTCTTC.

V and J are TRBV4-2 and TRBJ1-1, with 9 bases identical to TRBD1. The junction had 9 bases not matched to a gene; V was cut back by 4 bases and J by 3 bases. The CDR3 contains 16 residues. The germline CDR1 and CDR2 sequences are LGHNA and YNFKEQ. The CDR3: CASSPRTGVGYTEAFF. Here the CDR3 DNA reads TGTGCCAGCAGCCCACGGACAGGGGTCGGTTACACTGAAGCTTTCTTT.

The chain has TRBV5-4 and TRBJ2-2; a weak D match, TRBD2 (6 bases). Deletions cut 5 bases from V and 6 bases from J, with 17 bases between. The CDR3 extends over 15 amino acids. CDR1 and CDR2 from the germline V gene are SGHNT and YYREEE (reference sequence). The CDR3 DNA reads TGTGCCAGCAGGCTCGCGGGGCGCACCCCCGGGGAGCTGTTTTTT. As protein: CASRLAGRTPGELFF.

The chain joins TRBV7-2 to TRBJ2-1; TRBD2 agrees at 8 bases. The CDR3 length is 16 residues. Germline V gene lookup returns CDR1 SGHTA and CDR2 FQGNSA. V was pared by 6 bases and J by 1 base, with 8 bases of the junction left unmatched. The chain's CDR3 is CASRFNPGGSYNEQFF. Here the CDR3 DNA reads TGTGCCAGCAGATTCAACCCGGGGGGGTCCTACAATGAGCAGTTCTTC.

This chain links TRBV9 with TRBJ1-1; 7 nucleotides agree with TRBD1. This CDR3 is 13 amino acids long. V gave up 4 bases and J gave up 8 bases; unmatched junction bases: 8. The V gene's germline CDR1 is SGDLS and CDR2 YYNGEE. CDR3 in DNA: TGTGCCAGCAGCCCAATCAGGGGGAGGGAAGCTTTCTTT. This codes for CASSPIRGREAFF.

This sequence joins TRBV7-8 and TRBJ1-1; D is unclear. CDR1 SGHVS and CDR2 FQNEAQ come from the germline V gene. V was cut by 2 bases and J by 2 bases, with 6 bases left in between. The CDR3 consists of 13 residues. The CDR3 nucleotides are TGTGCCAGCAGCTTACCCGGTAACACTGAAGCTTTCTTT. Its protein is CASSLPGNTEAFF.

The CDR3 sequence is CASSPSGKASQYF. CDR3 bases: TGTGCCAGCTCACCCTCAGGGAAGGCGTCCCAGTACTTC. The J gene is TRBJ2-5, the V gene TRBV18; perhaps TRBD1 as D (5 bases). V lost 3 bases and J lost 9, with 14 bases in between. In germline, CDR1 is KGHSH, CDR2 LQKENI. The CDR3 is 13 residues long. The complete variable domain, with remaining parts taken from reference TRBV18 and TRBJ2-5, reads NAGVMQNPRHLVRRRGQEARLRCSPMKGHSHVYWYRQLPEEGLKFMVYLQKENIIDESGMPKERFSAEFPKEGPSILRIQQVVRGDSAAYFCASSPSGKASQYFGPGTRLLVL.

The CDR3 nucleotides are TGTGCCAGCAGCCAGAAGGGGATGAACACTGAAGCTTTCTTT. Its translation is CASSQKGMNTEAFF. V usage is TRBV13 and J usage is TRBJ1-1; TRBD1 is a possible D gene (5 bases). This CDR3 has 14 amino acids. V gave up 5 bases and J gave up 0 bases, with 10 bases separating them. Germline values: CDR1 PRHDT, CDR2 FYEKMQ (reference sequence).

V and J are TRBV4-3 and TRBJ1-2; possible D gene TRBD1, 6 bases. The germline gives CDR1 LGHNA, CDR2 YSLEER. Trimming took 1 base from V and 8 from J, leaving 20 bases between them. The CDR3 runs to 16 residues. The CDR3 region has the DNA TGCGCCAGCAGCCAAGTCGGGGGGGCGGCCCCTCGGGGCTACACCTTC. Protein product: CASSQVGGAAPRGYTF.

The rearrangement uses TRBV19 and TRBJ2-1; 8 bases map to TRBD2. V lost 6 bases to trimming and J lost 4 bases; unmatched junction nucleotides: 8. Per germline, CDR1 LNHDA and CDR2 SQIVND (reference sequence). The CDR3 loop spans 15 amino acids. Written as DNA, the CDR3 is TGTGCCAGTAGGGTCCGGGGGGGCGCGTACAATGAGCAGTTCTTC. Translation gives CASRVRGGAYNEQFF.

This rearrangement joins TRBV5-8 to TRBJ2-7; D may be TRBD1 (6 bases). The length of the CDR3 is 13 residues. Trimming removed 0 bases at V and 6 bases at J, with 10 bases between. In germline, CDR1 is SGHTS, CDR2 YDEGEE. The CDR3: CASSLVRGGEQYF. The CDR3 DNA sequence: TGTGCCAGCAGCTTGGTAAGAGGGGGCGAGCAGTACTTC.

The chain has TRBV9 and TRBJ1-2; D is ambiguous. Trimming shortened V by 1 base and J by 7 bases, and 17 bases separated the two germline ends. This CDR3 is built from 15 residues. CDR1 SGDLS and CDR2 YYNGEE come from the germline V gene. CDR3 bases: TGTGCCAGCAGCGTAATCCGCGGGAGTAACAGTGGCTACACCTTC. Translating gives CASSVIRGSNSGYTF. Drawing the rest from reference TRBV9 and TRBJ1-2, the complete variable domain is DSGVTQTPKHLITATGQRVTLRCSPRSGDLSVYWYQQSLDQGLQFLIQYYNGEERAKGNILERFSAQQFPDLHSELNLSSLELGDSALYFCASSVIRGSNSGYTFGSGTRLTVV.

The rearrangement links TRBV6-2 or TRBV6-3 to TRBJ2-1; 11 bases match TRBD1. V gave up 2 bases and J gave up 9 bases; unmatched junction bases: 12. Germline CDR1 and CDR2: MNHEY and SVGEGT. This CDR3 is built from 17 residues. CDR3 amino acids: CASSYPYRGQGESEQFF. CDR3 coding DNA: TGTGCCAGCAGTTACCCTTATAGGGGACAGGGGGAAAGTGAGCAGTTCTTC.

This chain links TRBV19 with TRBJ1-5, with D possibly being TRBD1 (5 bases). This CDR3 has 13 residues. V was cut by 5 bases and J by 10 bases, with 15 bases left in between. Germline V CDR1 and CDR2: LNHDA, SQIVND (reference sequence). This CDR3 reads CASSLDSRLPQHF. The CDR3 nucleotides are TGTGCCAGTAGTCTCGACAGCCGCCTTCCCCAGCATTTT.

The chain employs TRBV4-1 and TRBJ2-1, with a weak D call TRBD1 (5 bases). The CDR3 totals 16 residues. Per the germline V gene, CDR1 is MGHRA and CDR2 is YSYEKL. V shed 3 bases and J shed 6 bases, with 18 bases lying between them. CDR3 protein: CASSQTHPGKVNEQFF. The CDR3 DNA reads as TGCGCCAGCAGCCAGACCCACCCAGGGAAGGTCAATGAGCAGTTCTTC.

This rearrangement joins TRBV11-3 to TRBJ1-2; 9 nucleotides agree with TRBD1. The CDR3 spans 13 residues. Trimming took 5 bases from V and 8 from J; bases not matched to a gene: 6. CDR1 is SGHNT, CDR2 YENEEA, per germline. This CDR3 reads CASSLDRGHGYTF. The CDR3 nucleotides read TGTGCCAGCAGCCTGGACAGGGGCCACGGCTACACCTTC.

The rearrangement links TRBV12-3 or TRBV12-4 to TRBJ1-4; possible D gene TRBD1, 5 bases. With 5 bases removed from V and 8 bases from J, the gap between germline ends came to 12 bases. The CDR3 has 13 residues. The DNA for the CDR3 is TGTGCCAGCAGTCGCAGGGTCCGCGAAAAACTGTTTTTT. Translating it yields CASSRRVREKLFF.

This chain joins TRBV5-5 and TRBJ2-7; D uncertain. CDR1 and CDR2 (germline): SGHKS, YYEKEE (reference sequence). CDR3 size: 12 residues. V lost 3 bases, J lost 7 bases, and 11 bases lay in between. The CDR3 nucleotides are TGTGCCAGCAGCTCGTTGACACGGGAGCAGTACTTC. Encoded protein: CASSSLTREQYF. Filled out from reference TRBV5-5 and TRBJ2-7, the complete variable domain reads DAGVTQSPTHLIKTRGQQVTLRCSPISGHKSVSWYQQVLGQGPQFIFQYYEKEERGRGNFPDRFSARQFPNYSSELNVNALLLGDSALYLCASSSLTREQYFGPGTRLTVT.